These T cell receptor beta chains were read from a single sample in a study of blood T cell repertoires in COVID-19. The method was immunoSEQ multiplex PCR; TCRdb's version includes in-frame clones alone and lacks a portion of them. The sample has about 290,000 clones; about 85% are singletons. Sequencing was done on a sample of peripheral blood. These receptors originate from a woman between 45 and 65 years old with active or convalescent COVID-19. Both conserved end residues are part of each CDR3. Fields, in order: V gene, J gene, clone size, D gene, CDR3 DNA, CDR3 protein. A D gene is named only where the DNA matches it firmly. A row's size may be missing; if present it is once, few, many or a size class.

V gene: TRBV20-1; J gene: TRBJ2-1; clone size: -; D gene: TRBD2; CDR3 DNA: TGCAGTGCTAGTCCCAGCGGGATCTACAATGAGCAGTTCTTC; CDR3 protein: CSASPSGIYNEQFF
V gene: TRBV15; J gene: TRBJ2-7; clone size: few; D gene: TRBD2; CDR3 DNA: TGTGCCACCAGCAGAGAAGAACTAGCGGGTTACGAGCAGTACTTC; CDR3 protein: CATSREELAGYEQYF
V gene: TRBV2; J gene: TRBJ2-5; clone size: once; D gene: -; CDR3 DNA: TGTGCCAGCAGTGGGCTGCAAGAGACCCAGTACTTC; CDR3 protein: CASSGLQETQYF
V gene: TRBV3-1/TRBV3-2; J gene: TRBJ2-7; clone size: -; D gene: TRBD1; CDR3 DNA: TGTGCCAGCAGCCCCCGAGGACAGGGTTTCTACGAGCAGTACTTC; CDR3 protein: CASSPRGQGFYEQYF
V gene: TRBV19; J gene: TRBJ2-1; clone size: -; D gene: -; CDR3 DNA: TGTGCCAGTAGTATGGTGCAGAGGCGGTTCTACAATGAGCAGTTCTTC; CDR3 protein: CASSMVQRRFYNEQFF
V gene: TRBV5-1; J gene: TRBJ1-4; clone size: once; D gene: -; CDR3 DNA: TGCGCCAGCAGCTTGGGCGGTGAAAAACTGTTTTTT; CDR3 protein: CASSLGGEKLFF
V gene: TRBV19; J gene: TRBJ1-2; clone size: -; D gene: -; CDR3 DNA: TGTGCCAGTACCATTCCGGGACATAACTATGGCTACACCTTC; CDR3 protein: CASTIPGHNYGYTF
V gene: TRBV5-1; J gene: TRBJ1-1; clone size: -; D gene: TRBD1; CDR3 DNA: TGCGCCAGCAGCTCAAGTTACAGGGGCATGAACACTGAAGCTTTCTTT; CDR3 protein: CASSSSYRGMNTEAFF
V gene: TRBV10-3; J gene: TRBJ2-2; clone size: -; D gene: -; CDR3 DNA: TGTGCCATCAGTGAGTCTCAGGGGTCGAACACCGGGGAGCTGTTTTTT; CDR3 protein: CAISESQGSNTGELFF
V gene: TRBV2; J gene: TRBJ2-1; clone size: few; D gene: TRBD2; CDR3 DNA: TGTGCCAGCAGCGCAGGGCGCGGGAGGGGAGGATATGAGCAGTTCTTC; CDR3 protein: CASSAGRGRGGYEQFF
V gene: TRBV7-6; J gene: TRBJ1-4; clone size: -; D gene: -; CDR3 DNA: TGTGCCAGCAGCGGCCTCAGGGGCCAGGTTTCATGGGAAAAACTGTTTTTT; CDR3 protein: CASSGLRGQVSWEKLFF
V gene: TRBV5-6; J gene: TRBJ1-2; clone size: -; D gene: TRBD1; CDR3 DNA: TGTGCCAGCAGCATGGGACAGGATTATGGCTACACCTTC; CDR3 protein: CASSMGQDYGYTF
V gene: TRBV28; J gene: TRBJ1-2; clone size: -; D gene: -; CDR3 DNA: TGTGCCAGCAGTTTCTCTCGGGGGGGGAGCCTCTATGGCTACACCTTC; CDR3 protein: CASSFSRGGSLYGYTF
V gene: TRBV28; J gene: TRBJ2-7; clone size: -; D gene: TRBD2; CDR3 DNA: TGTGCCAGCAGAATCGGAGTAGCGGGAGAAAGCGACTTC; CDR3 protein: CASRIGVAGESDF
V gene: TRBV27; J gene: TRBJ1-2; clone size: once; D gene: -; CDR3 DNA: TGTGCCAGCAGTCGGCGCTCAAATCCCGGGGAGGGCTACACCTTC; CDR3 protein: CASSRRSNPGEGYTF
V gene: TRBV5-1; J gene: TRBJ2-2; clone size: -; D gene: -; CDR3 DNA: TGCGCCAGCAGCTTGGGAGTAACGGTGTACACCGGGGAGCTGTTTTTT; CDR3 protein: CASSLGVTVYTGELFF
V gene: TRBV12-3/TRBV12-4; J gene: TRBJ1-1; clone size: -; D gene: -; CDR3 DNA: TGTGCCAGCATGCCGGGGGGGTACACTGAAGCTTTCTTT; CDR3 protein: CASMPGGYTEAFF
V gene: TRBV4-1; J gene: TRBJ1-1; clone size: -; D gene: TRBD1; CDR3 DNA: TGCGCCAGCAGCCGGTGGACAGGTCTCATGAACACTGAAGCTTTCTTT; CDR3 protein: CASSRWTGLMNTEAFF
V gene: TRBV28; J gene: TRBJ2-4; clone size: -; D gene: TRBD1; CDR3 DNA: TGTGCCAGCAGTTTGGGCCATACAGGGGAAGGAAACATTCAGTACTTC; CDR3 protein: CASSLGHTGEGNIQYF
V gene: TRBV6-5; J gene: TRBJ1-1; clone size: -; D gene: -; CDR3 DNA: TGTGCCAGCACCAAACCGGGGAATGTGAACACTGAAGCTTTCTTT; CDR3 protein: CASTKPGNVNTEAFF
V gene: TRBV30; J gene: TRBJ2-1; clone size: -; D gene: TRBD2; CDR3 DNA: TGTGCCTGGAAACCCATCAGGGGGACTAGCGGGTTTTCCTACAATGAGCAGTTCTTC; CDR3 protein: CAWKPIRGTSGFSYNEQFF
V gene: TRBV2; J gene: TRBJ1-5; clone size: -; D gene: TRBD1; CDR3 DNA: TGTGCCAGCAGCCAACAGGGGGGGAGCAATCAGCCCCAGCATTTT; CDR3 protein: CASSQQGGSNQPQHF
V gene: TRBV19; J gene: TRBJ2-4; clone size: -; D gene: TRBD2; CDR3 DNA: TGTGCCAGTAGCCCGACAGGGGCACTAGCGGGACTAGCCAAAAACATTCAGTACTTC; CDR3 protein: CASSPTGALAGLAKNIQYF
V gene: TRBV5-6; J gene: TRBJ2-4; clone size: -; D gene: -; CDR3 DNA: TGTGCCAGCAGCTTGCTAAGGGGCGTAGTAGCCAAAAACATTCAGTACTTC; CDR3 protein: CASSLLRGVVAKNIQYF